One T cell receptor beta chain is described in this entry. There is no known antigen for this receptor. No qualities accompany the bases; no much larger clone lies one base away. The record originates from a study of OX40 agonist ivuxolimab in advanced cancers. A note on the overall study: Ivuxolimab was a fully human IgG2 agonistic monoclonal antibody targeting the costimulatory receptor OX40 (CD134). Intravenous ivuxolimab was administered to patients every 2 weeks at six dose levels: 0.01, 0.1, 0.3, 1.5, 3 and 10 mg/kg. Of the roughly 53 patients in dose escalation, about 20 had hepatocellular carcinoma, some 15 had melanoma, 9 had renal cell carcinoma and 9 had head and neck cancer. In the dose-escalation cohort, roughly 80% of patients were male, and the mean age was approximately 60 years, with a range of roughly 23 to 85. Prior anti-PD-1, anti-PD-L1 or anti-CTLA-4 therapy was permitted, and checkpoint inhibitors had been received by 30% to 40% of dose-escalation patients. Partial responses occurred in three dose-escalation patients, of whom one had hepatocellular carcinoma and two had cutaneous melanoma. The purpose of peripheral TCRbeta sequencing was to test whether ivuxolimab changed TCR sequence diversity and led to clonal T-cell expansion. The monotherapy dose-escalation portion (N ≈ 55 patients) of the phase I ivuxolimab trial is reported in the paper.

V trim: 8 bases; J trim: 0 bases; unmatched bases: 8. Looking up the germline V gene (reference sequence) yields CDR1 MNHEY and CDR2 SMNVEV. The CDR3 starts with the cysteine, ends with the phenylalanine, and has 15 residues. Only CDR3 DNA remains: 45 bases, in frame from the first base. For sequencing of the TCRbeta CDR3 region, genomic DNA was extracted from the sorted cells. The immunoSEQ Assay was used for sequencing of TCRbeta CDR3 regions. The immuneACCESS repertoire file appears here via TCRdb, limited to in-frame rearrangements. These files lack a portion of the clones; in checked studies, under half of the deficit traces to unresolved V genes, and the cause of the others is not known. Across this sample there are tens of thousands of clones, with around nine tenths seen only once. Roughly 29% of the sample lies in the top ten. Broad study findings and their caveats: Low levels of normalized T-cell clonal expansion were also shown by some nonresponding patients. At doses of 0.1 to 3.0 mg/kg, clonal expansion of both CD4+ and CD8+ blood T cells was observed from baseline to week 6. In the 0.1-3.0 mg/kg groups, partial responders were among the patients with the lowest normalized peripheral clonal expansion, particularly in CD8+ T cells. On average, CD8+ T cells showed more expanded clones than CD4+ T cells after ivuxolimab. The antigen specificity of the peripheral T cells that underwent clonal expansion was not determined.

Patients with a history of autoimmune disease or receiving systemic immunosuppression were excluded from the trial. Peripheral blood for TCR sequencing was collected from all dose cohorts at baseline, on cycle 4 day 1, and on cycle 7 day 1. Samples came from an open-label, multicenter, first-in-human phase I dose-escalation trial of ivuxolimab. Adults with locally advanced or metastatic melanoma, renal cell, hepatocellular, or head and neck squamous cell carcinoma were enrolled in the trial. Before TCR sequencing, CD4+ T cells and CD8+ T cells were sorted from peripheral blood as separate populations.

The chain is assembled from TRBV27 and TRBJ2-3; TRBD2 fits 7 bases in the junction. This receptor was identified in an adult with an advanced solid tumor such as melanoma, head and neck, liver or kidney cancer. The sequences come from CD4+ or CD8+ T cells sorted from blood, collected in a trial of the OX40 agonist ivuxolimab. The nucleotide sequence is given as TGTGCCAGCGGTATACTAGCGTCTAGCACAGATACGCAGTATTTT. Translated, this is CASGILASSTDTQYF.